Given below is one TCR beta chain in context. Antigen unknown. Stable hyperthyroidism: no ophthalmopathy progression over 18 months of follow-up. On the basis of clinical symptoms, serum thyroxine and TRAb, thyroid ultrasound and orbital computed tomography, diagnoses were made. The authors took PBMCs from roughly 10 ml fresh peripheral blood. The data were taken from a study of T cells in Graves' hyperthyroidism and ophthalmopathy. Overall study results and limits: Blood also carried most thyroid clonotypes expanded above 0.001.

The CDR3 regions of TCR beta were amplified from RNA transcripts. The TCR CDR3 first-round RT-PCR relied on the HTBI primer set. A single record per CDR3 protein comes from TCRdb applying MiXCR to the multiplex PCR reads. The sample gives hundreds of thousands of distinct CDR3 sequences, roughly 13% of which show up once; around a tenth is in the top ten. Per the germline V gene, CDR1 is SGHTS and CDR2 is YDEGEE. Losses at the gene ends were 2 bases for V and 5 bases for J; bases not matched to a gene: 8. The CDR3 has 15 residues. The J gene is TRBJ2-3, the V gene TRBV5-8, with 7 bases lining up with TRBD1. This TCR was sampled from a woman aged 18-29 years with Graves' hyperthyroidism. Sequencing input: blood. CDR3: CASSFGTAFGDTQYF. The CDR3 DNA follows: TGTGCCAGCAGCTTTGGGACAGCCTTCGGAGATACGCAGTATTTT.